This is a list of T cell receptor beta chains from one sample in a study of beta chain features in type 1 diabetes. Profiled with immunoSEQ multiplex PCR; TCRdb holds only in-frame clones, not every one. The sample lists some 290,000 clones, around 15% occurring once. Sequenced material: naive CD4+ T cells from blood. The receptors shown here come from a young man with type 1 diabetes. CDR3s include the opening cysteine and the closing phenylalanine or tryptophan. Fields, in order: D gene, J gene, V gene, clone size, CDR3 protein, CDR3 DNA. D genes are given only for firm matches. Not all rows give a size; the values are once, few, many and, for expanded clones, a class.

>-|TRBJ2-4|TRBV4-1|-
CASSQDSSQNIQYF
TGCGCCAGCAGCCAAGATTCGTCCCAAAACATTCAGTACTTC
>TRBD1|TRBJ2-5|TRBV9|few
CASSEGQGETQYF
TGTGCCAGCAGCGAAGGACAGGGAGAGACCCAGTACTTC
>TRBD2|TRBJ2-1|TRBV4-2|-
CASSPAGDNEQFF
TGTGCCAGCAGCCCGGCGGGGGACAATGAGCAGTTCTTC
>-|TRBJ1-1|TRBV29-1|few
CSVEVGVNTEAFF
TGCAGCGTTGAAGTCGGGGTGAACACTGAAGCTTTCTTT
>-|TRBJ1-1|TRBV4-2|few
CASSLRLNTEAFF
TGTGCCAGCAGCCTTCGGTTGAACACTGAAGCTTTCTTT
>TRBD2|TRBJ2-7|TRBV18|-
CASSPQITSGSQSEQYF
TGTGCCAGCTCACCACAAATCACTAGCGGGAGTCAGAGCGAGCAGTACTTC
>-|TRBJ2-3|TRBV5-1|-
CASSLRQEADTQYF
TGCGCCAGCAGCTTACGCCAAGAGGCAGATACGCAGTATTTT
>TRBD2|TRBJ2-1|TRBV5-1|few
CASSIRLAGSYNEQFF
TGCGCCAGCAGCATCCGACTAGCGGGTTCCTACAATGAGCAGTTCTTC
>TRBD1|TRBJ1-2|TRBV4-1|-
CASRGWTGGGYTF
TGCGCCAGCAGAGGGTGGACAGGGGGCGGCTACACCTTC
>TRBD2|TRBJ2-7|TRBV5-6|few
CASSLWREDEQYF
TGTGCCAGCAGCTTGTGGCGGGAGGATGAGCAGTACTTC
>TRBD1|TRBJ2-3|TRBV18|-
CASSQLDRNTQYF
TGTGCCAGCTCACAACTGGACAGGAATACGCAGTATTTT
>-|TRBJ1-2|TRBV27|-
CASSLNRARGYTF
TGTGCCAGCAGTCTCAACAGGGCTCGTGGCTACACCTTC
>-|TRBJ2-1|TRBV18|-
CASSPLPGDNEQFF
TGTGCCAGCTCACCATTGCCGGGGGACAATGAGCAGTTCTTC
>-|TRBJ2-3|TRBV7-2|-
CASSLASGTDTQYF
TGTGCCAGCAGCTTAGCTAGCGGCACAGATACGCAGTATTTT
>TRBD1|TRBJ2-7|TRBV5-1|-
CASSPGQDLSSYEQYF
TGCGCCAGCAGCCCGGGACAGGACCTAAGCTCCTACGAGCAGTACTTC
>-|TRBJ1-4|TRBV5-1|-
CASSLDGRSNEKLFF
TGCGCCAGCAGCTTGGATGGCCGAAGTAATGAAAAACTGTTTTTT
>-|TRBJ1-2|TRBV28|few
CVSQAGGDYGYTF
TGTGTGTCACAGGCTGGGGGGGACTATGGCTACACCTTC
>-|TRBJ2-2|TRBV5-1|-
CASSLDPVWNTGELFF
TGCGCCAGCAGCTTGGATCCCGTCTGGAACACCGGGGAGCTGTTTTTT
>TRBD1|TRBJ1-2|TRBV7-9|few
CASSGTGDSYGYTF
TGTGCCAGCAGCGGGACAGGGGATTCCTATGGCTACACCTTC
>-|TRBJ1-1|TRBV19|few
CASSIGQGNTEAFF
TGTGCCAGTAGTATAGGCCAGGGGAACACTGAAGCTTTCTTT
>-|TRBJ2-7|TRBV28|-
CASSSLWRDYEQYF
TGTGCCAGCAGTTCTCTCTGGAGAGACTACGAGCAGTACTTC
>-|TRBJ1-4|TRBV18|-
CASSPPGAGTNEKLFF
TGTGCCAGCTCACCACCGGGGGCAGGCACTAATGAAAAACTGTTTTTT
>-|TRBJ2-7|TRBV5-1|few
CASSTDSPYEQYF
TGCGCCAGCAGCACGGACAGCCCCTACGAGCAGTACTTC
>-|TRBJ1-1|TRBV25-1|few
CASSPGYTEAFF
TGTGCCAGCAGCCCAGGGTACACTGAAGCTTTCTTT
>-|TRBJ2-3|TRBV7-9|-
CASSSSQVTQYF
TGTGCCAGCAGCTCTTCTCAGGTTACGCAGTATTTT
>TRBD2|TRBJ2-7|TRBV7-2|few
CASSLGTSGTYEQYF
TGTGCCAGCAGCTTAGGGACTAGCGGAACCTACGAGCAGTACTTC
>TRBD1|TRBJ2-7|TRBV27|-
CASSPRTGTYEQYF
TGTGCCAGCAGTCCCAGGACAGGGACCTACGAGCAGTACTTC
>-|TRBJ1-2|TRBV29-1|-
CSVPMLGNYGYTF
TGCAGCGTCCCTATGTTGGGCAACTATGGCTACACCTTC
>-|TRBJ2-1|TRBV7-3|-
CASSLTPGEQFF
TGTGCCAGCAGCTTAACCCCGGGTGAGCAGTTCTTC
>-|TRBJ2-7|TRBV29-1|-
CSATRQVRGSYEQYF
TGCAGCGCTACTAGACAGGTCCGAGGGTCCTACGAGCAGTACTTC
>-|TRBJ1-5|TRBV7-9|-
CASSFQGNQPQHF
TGTGCCAGCAGCTTCCAGGGAAATCAGCCCCAGCATTTT
>-|TRBJ2-5|TRBV11-2|-
CASSPLQGLRETQYF
TGTGCCAGCAGCCCCTTGCAGGGATTGAGAGAGACCCAGTACTTC
>-|TRBJ1-2|TRBV9|few
CASSPWGDANYGYTF
TGTGCCAGCAGCCCCTGGGGGGACGCAAACTATGGCTACACCTTC
>TRBD2|TRBJ2-1|TRBV5-1|-
CASSLPLAGYNEQFF
TGCGCCAGCAGCTTGCCTCTAGCGGGGTACAATGAGCAGTTCTTC
>TRBD2|TRBJ2-1|TRBV6-5|few
CASLPIAGGMDEQFF
TGTGCCAGCCTCCCAATAGCGGGAGGAATGGACGAGCAGTTCTTC
>-|TRBJ2-5|TRBV2|few
CASTKEKQETQYF
TGTGCCAGCACCAAGGAGAAACAAGAGACCCAGTACTTC
>TRBD2|TRBJ2-1|TRBV4-3|few
CASSPGQAGALNEQFF
TGCGCCAGCAGCCCCGGCCAAGCGGGAGCTCTCAATGAGCAGTTCTTC
>TRBD2|TRBJ2-1|TRBV28|-
CASSEVAGGPHNEQFF
TGTGCCAGCAGTGAGGTAGCGGGAGGGCCCCACAATGAGCAGTTCTTC
>-|TRBJ1-1|TRBV30|few
CAWSFRNTPEAFF
TGTGCCTGGAGTTTCAGGAATACCCCTGAAGCTTTCTTT
>-|TRBJ2-7|TRBV21-1|-
CASSKGVADSYEQYF
TGTGCCAGCAGCAAAGGCGTAGCGGACTCCTACGAGCAGTACTTC
>-|TRBJ1-1|TRBV28|few
CASSIPVNTEAFF
TGTGCCAGCAGCATCCCAGTGAACACTGAAGCTTTCTTT
>-|TRBJ2-7|TRBV9|-
CASSVGDSGSYEQYF
TGTGCCAGCAGCGTAGGAGACTCGGGCTCCTACGAGCAGTACTTC
>TRBD2|TRBJ2-1|TRBV4-1|-
CASSQGGRGRAPYNEQFF
TGCGCCAGCAGCCAAGGGGGTCGGGGGAGGGCCCCCTACAATGAGCAGTTCTTC